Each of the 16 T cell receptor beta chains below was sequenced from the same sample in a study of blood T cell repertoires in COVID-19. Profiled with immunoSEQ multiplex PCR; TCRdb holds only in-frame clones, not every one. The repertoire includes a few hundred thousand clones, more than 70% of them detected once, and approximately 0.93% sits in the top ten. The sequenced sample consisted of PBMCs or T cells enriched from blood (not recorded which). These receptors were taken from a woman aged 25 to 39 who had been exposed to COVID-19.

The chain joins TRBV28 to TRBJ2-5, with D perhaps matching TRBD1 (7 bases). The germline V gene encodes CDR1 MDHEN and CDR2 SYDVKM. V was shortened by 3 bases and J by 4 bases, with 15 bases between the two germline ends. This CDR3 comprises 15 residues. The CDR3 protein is CASSFGGGFRETQYF. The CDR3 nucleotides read TGTGCCAGCAGTTTTGGAGGGGGCTTTAGAGAGACCCAGTACTTC.

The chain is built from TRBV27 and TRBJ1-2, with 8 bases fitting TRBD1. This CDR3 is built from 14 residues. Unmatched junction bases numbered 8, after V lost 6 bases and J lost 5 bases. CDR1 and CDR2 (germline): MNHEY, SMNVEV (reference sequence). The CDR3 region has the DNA TGTGCCAGCAGCTCCGGGCAGGGGGCTTATGGCTACACCTTC. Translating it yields CASSSGQGAYGYTF.

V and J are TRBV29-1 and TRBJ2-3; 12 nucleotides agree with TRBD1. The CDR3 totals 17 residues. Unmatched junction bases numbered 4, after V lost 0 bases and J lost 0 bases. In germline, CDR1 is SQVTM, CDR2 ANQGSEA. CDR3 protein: CSVEDGTGGYSTDTQYF. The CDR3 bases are TGCAGCGTTGAAGATGGGACAGGGGGCTATAGCACAGATACGCAGTATTTT.

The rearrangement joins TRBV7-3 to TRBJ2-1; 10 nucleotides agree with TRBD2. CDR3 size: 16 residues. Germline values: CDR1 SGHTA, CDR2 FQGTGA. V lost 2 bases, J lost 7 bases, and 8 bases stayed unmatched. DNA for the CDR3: TGTGCCAGCAGCTTAGGGCTAGCGGGAGAGGGAAATGAGCAGTTCTTC. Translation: CASSLGLAGEGNEQFF.

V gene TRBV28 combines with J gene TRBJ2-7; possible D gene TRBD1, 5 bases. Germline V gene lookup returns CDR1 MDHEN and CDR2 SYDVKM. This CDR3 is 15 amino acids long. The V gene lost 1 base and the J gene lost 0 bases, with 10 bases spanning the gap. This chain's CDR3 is CASSLFVQGSYEQYF. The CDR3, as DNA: TGTGCCAGCAGTTTATTCGTGCAGGGCTCCTACGAGCAGTACTTC. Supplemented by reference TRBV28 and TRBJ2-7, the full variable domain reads DVKVTQSSRYLVKRTGEKVFLECVQDMDHENMFWYRQDPGLGLRLIYFSYDVKMKEKGDIPEGYSVSREKKERFSLILESASTNQTSMYLCASSLFVQGSYEQYFGPGTRLTVT.

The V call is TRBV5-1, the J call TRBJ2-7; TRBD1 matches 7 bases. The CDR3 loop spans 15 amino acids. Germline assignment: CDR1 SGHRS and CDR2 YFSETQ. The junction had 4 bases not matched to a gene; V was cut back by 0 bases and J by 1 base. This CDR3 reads CASSLGGTESYEQYF. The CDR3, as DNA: TGCGCCAGCAGCTTGGGTGGGACAGAATCCTACGAGCAGTACTTC.

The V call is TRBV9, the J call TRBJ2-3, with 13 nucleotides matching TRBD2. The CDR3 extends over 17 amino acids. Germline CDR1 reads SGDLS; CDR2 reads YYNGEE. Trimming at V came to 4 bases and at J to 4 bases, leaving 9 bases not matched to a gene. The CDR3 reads CASSPRTSGRSSDTQYF. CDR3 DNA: TGTGCCAGCAGCCCCCGGACTAGCGGGAGAAGTTCAGATACGCAGTATTTT.

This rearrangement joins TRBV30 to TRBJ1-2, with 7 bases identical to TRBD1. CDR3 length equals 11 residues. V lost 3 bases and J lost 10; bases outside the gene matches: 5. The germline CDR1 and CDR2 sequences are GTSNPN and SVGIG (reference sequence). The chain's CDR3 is CAWRTDRDYTF. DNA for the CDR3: TGTGCCTGGAGGACAGACAGGGACTACACCTTC. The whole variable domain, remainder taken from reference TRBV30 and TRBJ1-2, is SQTIHQWPATLVQPVGSPLSLECTVEGTSNPNLYWYRQAAGRGLQLLFYSVGIGQISSEVPQNLSASRPQDRQFILSSKKLLLSDSGFYLCAWRTDRDYTFGSGTRLTVV.

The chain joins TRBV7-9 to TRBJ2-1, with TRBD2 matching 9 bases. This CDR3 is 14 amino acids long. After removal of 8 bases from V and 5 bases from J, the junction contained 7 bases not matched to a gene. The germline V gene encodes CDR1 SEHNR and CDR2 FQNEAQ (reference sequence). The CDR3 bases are TGTGCCAGCGGCGCGGGAGGGGAGAACAATGAGCAGTTCTTC. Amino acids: CASGAGGENNEQFF.

CDR3 in amino acids: CASRLEGATEAFF. The DNA of the CDR3 is TGTGCCAGCAGACTCGAGGGCGCCACTGAAGCTTTCTTT. V is TRBV2 and J is TRBJ1-1; D unclear. The CDR3 is made up of 13 amino acids. CDR1 and CDR2 (germline): SNHLY, FYNNEI. The V gene lost 6 bases and the J gene lost 4 bases, with 12 bases spanning the gap.

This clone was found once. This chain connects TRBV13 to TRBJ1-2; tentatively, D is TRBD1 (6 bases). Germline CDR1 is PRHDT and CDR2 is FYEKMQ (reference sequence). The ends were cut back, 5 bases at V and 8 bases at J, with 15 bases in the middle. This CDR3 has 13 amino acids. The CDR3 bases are TGTGCCAGCAGCCAATGGACAGTAACCGGCTACACCTTC. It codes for CASSQWTVTGYTF.

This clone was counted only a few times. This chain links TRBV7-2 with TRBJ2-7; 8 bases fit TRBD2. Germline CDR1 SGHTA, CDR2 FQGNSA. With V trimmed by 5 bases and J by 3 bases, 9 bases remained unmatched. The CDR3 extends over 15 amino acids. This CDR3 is CASSTSGRVNYEQYF. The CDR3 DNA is TGTGCCAGCAGCACAAGCGGGAGAGTTAACTACGAGCAGTACTTC.

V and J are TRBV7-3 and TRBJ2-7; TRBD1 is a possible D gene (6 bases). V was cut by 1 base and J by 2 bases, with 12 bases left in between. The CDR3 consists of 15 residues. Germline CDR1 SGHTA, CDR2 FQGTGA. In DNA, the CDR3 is TGTGCCAGCAGCTTAATAGCAGGGGTTCCCTACGAGCAGTACTTC. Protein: CASSLIAGVPYEQYF.

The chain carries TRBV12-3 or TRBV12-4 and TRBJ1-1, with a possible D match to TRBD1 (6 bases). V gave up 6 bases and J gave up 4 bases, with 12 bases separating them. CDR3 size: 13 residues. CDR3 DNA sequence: TGTGCCAGCAGCCCCCCAGGGGTCACTGAAGCTTTCTTT. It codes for CASSPPGVTEAFF.

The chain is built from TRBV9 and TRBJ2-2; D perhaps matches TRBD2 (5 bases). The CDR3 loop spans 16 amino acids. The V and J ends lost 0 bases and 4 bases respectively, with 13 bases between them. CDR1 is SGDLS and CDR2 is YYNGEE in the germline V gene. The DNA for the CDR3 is TGTGCCAGCAGCGTAGCGTTGAGGGCTCGCACCGGGGAGCTGTTTTTT. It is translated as CASSVALRARTGELFF. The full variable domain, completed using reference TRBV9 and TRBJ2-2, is DSGVTQTPKHLITATGQRVTLRCSPRSGDLSVYWYQQSLDQGLQFLIQYYNGEERAKGNILERFSAQQFPDLHSELNLSSLELGDSALYFCASSVALRARTGELFFGEGSRLTVL.

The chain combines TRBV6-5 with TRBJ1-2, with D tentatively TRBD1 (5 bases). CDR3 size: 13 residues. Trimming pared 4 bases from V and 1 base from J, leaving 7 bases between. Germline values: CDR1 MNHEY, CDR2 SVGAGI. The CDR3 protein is CASSSTDNYGYTF. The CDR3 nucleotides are TGTGCCAGCAGTTCGACAGATAACTATGGCTACACCTTC.